This is a list of T cell receptor beta chains from one sample in a study of CD8 T cells in ankylosing spondylitis. TCRdb used MiXCR to reprocess the 5' RACE reads, holding one entry per CDR3 protein. The sample includes 150,000 to 200,000 distinct CDR3 sequences, 9.5% to 15% of them seen just once. Material: blood, either unsorted or a sorted T cell fraction (not recorded which). The receptors stem from a male donor with ankylosing spondylitis or in good health (not recorded which). CDR3s include the opening cysteine and the closing phenylalanine or tryptophan. A D gene is named only where the DNA matches it firmly. Some rows have no size entry. The others give once, few or many, or a class for an expanded clone.

D	length	J	size	V	CDR3	DNA
NA	14	TRBJ2-7	NA	TRBV5-6	CASSLVRRGDEQYF	TGTGCCAGCAGCTTGGTGCGTCGGGGAGACGAGCAGTACTTC
NA	13	TRBJ1-6	many	TRBV6-5	CASSYGQGSPLHF	TGTGCCAGCAGTTACGGTCAGGGGTCACCCCTCCACTTT
NA	13	TRBJ1-1	few	TRBV6-5	CASSLWTASEAFF	TGTGCCAGCAGTTTGTGGACAGCCTCTGAAGCTTTCTTT
TRBD2	16	TRBJ2-1	NA	TRBV6-5	CASSYSMGLDSGEQFF	TGTGCCAGCAGTTACTCGATGGGACTAGACTCTGGAGAGCAGTTCTTC
NA	15	TRBJ2-5	few	TRBV7-2	CASSSGRDGAKTQYF	TGTGCCAGCAGCTCAGGTCGGGACGGGGCCAAGACCCAGTACTTC
NA	15	TRBJ1-2	NA	TRBV27	CASSTSTAPDYGYTF	NA
TRBD1	14	TRBJ2-7	NA	TRBV5-1	CATVRGQGPYEQYF	TGCGCCACCGTCCGGGGACAGGGTCCGTACGAGCAGTACTTC
NA	14	TRBJ1-1	NA	TRBV5-1	CASSFQQGNTEAFF	TGCGCCAGCAGCTTCCAACAGGGGAACACTGAAGCTTTCTTT
TRBD1	14	TRBJ2-7	many	TRBV29-1	CSVIGQGSLYEQYF	TGCAGCGTTATCGGACAGGGTTCCCTCTACGAGCAGTACTTC
TRBD1	15	TRBJ2-7	NA	TRBV10-3	CAISPGTGAPYEQYF	TGTGCCATCAGTCCCGGGACAGGGGCGCCCTACGAGCAGTACTTC
NA	12	TRBJ2-7	NA	TRBV7-9	CASSSLLYEQYF	TGTGCCAGCAGCTCCCTTCTCTACGAGCAGTACTTC
TRBD2	15	TRBJ2-7	few	TRBV27	CASSLLYGGAYEQYF	TGTGCCAGCAGTTTATTGTACGGGGGGGCCTACGAGCAGTACTTC
TRBD1	11	TRBJ2-3	NA	TRBV11-2	CASSLGGQGYF	TGTGCCAGCAGCTTAGGGGGACAGGGGTATTTT
NA	15	TRBJ1-1	few	TRBV7-8	CASSLVEGGDTEAFF	TGTGCCAGCAGCTTAGTCGAAGGGGGGGACACTGAAGCTTTCTTT
NA	13	TRBJ2-7	few	TRBV29-1	CSVDEGDFYEQYF	TGCAGCGTTGATGAAGGGGACTTCTACGAGCAGTACTTC
NA	11	TRBJ1-2	NA	TRBV20-1	CSASEGYGYTF	TGCAGTGCTAGCGAGGGATATGGCTACACCTTC
NA	18	TRBJ1-1	NA	TRBV25-1	CASSGLLVDGPMNTEAFF	TGTGCCAGCAGTGGACTCTTGGTGGATGGGCCAATGAACACTGAAGCTTTCTTT
NA	14	TRBJ2-7	NA	TRBV20-1	CSARDRNNSYEQYF	TGCAGTGCTAGAGATCGAAATAACTCCTACGAGCAGTACTTC
NA	16	TRBJ2-1	many	TRBV12-3/TRBV12-4	CASSPSWGPRCDEQFF	TGTGCCAGCAGCCCTAGCTGGGGGCCCCGGTGCGATGAGCAGTTCTTC
NA	13	TRBJ1-2	few	TRBV20-1	CSARESGAYGYTF	TGCAGTGCTAGAGAATCAGGGGCATATGGCTACACCTTC
NA	16	TRBJ2-3	NA	TRBV14	CASSQFVLSGTDTQYF	TGTGCCAGCAGCCAATTCGTTTTATCTGGCACAGATACGCAGTATTTT
NA	15	TRBJ1-1	NA	TRBV12-3/TRBV12-4	CASSLEAPMNTEAFF	TGTGCCAGCAGTTTAGAGGCGCCTATGAACACTGAAGCTTTCTTT
NA	12	TRBJ2-7	many	TRBV20-1	CSASGRLYEQYF	TGCAGTGCTAGCGGAAGGCTCTACGAGCAGTACTTC
TRBD2	15	TRBJ2-1	few	TRBV11-2	CASAEGTSVSDEQFF	TGTGCCAGCGCCGAGGGGACTAGCGTCTCCGATGAGCAGTTCTTC
NA	14	TRBJ2-3	NA	TRBV4-2	CASSQERGIDTQYF	TGTGCCAGCAGCCAAGAAAGGGGTATCGATACGCAGTATTTT
TRBD2	15	TRBJ2-7	few	TRBV7-9	CASSLAGGSDYEQYF	TGTGCCAGCAGCTTAGCGGGGGGGTCCGACTACGAGCAGTACTTC
NA	15	TRBJ2-6	NA	TRBV6-5	CASSYESSGANVLTF	TGTGCCAGCAGTTACGAGAGCTCTGGGGCCAACGTCCTGACTTTC
TRBD1	14	TRBJ2-7	few	TRBV2	CASREGQGSYEQYF	TGTGCCAGCAGGGAAGGACAGGGCTCCTACGAGCAGTACTTC
NA	18	TRBJ2-2	few	TRBV12-5	CASGLPPGASVNTGELFF	TGTGCTAGTGGTTTGCCCCCTGGGGCGTCGGTTAACACCGGGGAGCTGTTTTTT
TRBD1	15	TRBJ2-7	few	TRBV12-3/TRBV12-4	CASSFEDRGQGEQYF	TGTGCCAGCAGTTTCGAGGACAGGGGGCAGGGCGAGCAGTACTTC